Following are 6 T cell receptor beta chains from one sample sequenced in a study of monozygotic twins with inflammatory bowel disease. TCRdb re-called the 5' RACE reads; every CDR3 protein appears as one record, without DNA. The sample features 310,000 or so distinct CDR3 sequences, with 2% in its top ten. Sequenced sample: blood. The receptors shown here come from a human donor with ulcerative colitis or Crohn's disease, or a healthy co-twin of an affected twin (not recorded which).

The chain is built from TRBV4-3 and TRBJ2-1; TCRdb reports TRBD2, a call that lacks DNA to check it against. Germline V gives CDR1 LGHNA, CDR2 YSLEER. The CDR3 has 19 residues. The CDR3 here is CASSQARTSGGPSYNEQFF.

The V gene is TRBV30, the J gene TRBJ2-3; TCRdb calls TRBD1, which cannot be checked without DNA. The CDR3 runs to 13 residues. In germline, CDR1 is GTSNPN, CDR2 SVGIG (reference sequence). CDR3 amino acids: CAWGVRGPDTQYF. Complete variable domain (other parts from reference TRBV30 and TRBJ2-3): SQTIHQWPATLVQPVGSPLSLECTVEGTSNPNLYWYRQAAGRGLQLLFYSVGIGQISSEVPQNLSASRPQDRQFILSSKKLLLSDSGFYLCAWGVRGPDTQYFGPGTRLTVL.

The chain couples TRBV28 to TRBJ2-2; TCRdb names TRBD1, which stays unverified in the absence of DNA. In germline, CDR1 is MDHEN, CDR2 SYDVKM. The CDR3 is 16 amino acids. CDR3 residues: CASSLGQPSNTGELFF.

This chain links TRBV12-3 or TRBV12-4 with TRBJ1-4; checking the TCRdb D call of TRBD1 is not possible without DNA. The CDR3 runs to 14 residues. CDR3 loop: CASSLGTGNEKLFF.

The chain recombines TRBV2 with TRBJ2-2; the TCRdb D gene call, TRBD1, has no DNA to confirm it. CDR1 is SNHLY and CDR2 is FYNNEI in the germline V gene. The CDR3 extends over 13 amino acids. This CDR3 is CASGTGTTGELFF. Looking up the rest from reference TRBV2 and TRBJ2-2 gives the full variable domain: EPEVTQTPSHQVTQMGQEVILRCVPISNHLYFYWYRQILGQKVEFLVSFYNNEISEKSEIFDDQFSVERPDGSNFTLKIRSTKLEDSAMYFCASGTGTTGELFFGEGSRLTVL.

The genes are TRBV3-1 and TRBJ2-3. The CDR3 covers 12 residues. Looked up from germline, CDR1 is LGHDT and CDR2 is YNNKEL (reference sequence). The CDR3 sequence is CASSQRGDTQYF.